This T cell receptor beta chain was sequenced for a study of cytomegalovirus exposure and HLA in healthy donors. A multiplex PCR was run with 60 Vbeta primers and 13 Jbeta primers. Generated by immunoSEQ multiplex PCR, the TCRdb table keeps only in-frame clones and is missing some. This sample has approximately 110,000 clones, with roughly 66% found just once. The CDR3 extends over 15 amino acids. From germline, CDR1 is SNHLY and CDR2 FYNNEI. After removal of 6 bases from V and 1 base from J, the junction contained 3 bases not matched to a gene. The sequencing sample was made of PBMCs. This chain joins TRBV2 and TRBJ2-1, with 10 positions matching TRBD2. The TCR comes from a woman in her twenties or thirties in good health and CMV-seronegative. The CDR3 reads CASSFSGGSYNEQFF. The CDR3, as DNA: TGTGCCAGCAGCTTTAGCGGGGGGTCCTACAATGAGCAGTTCTTC.